This is a list of T cell receptor beta chains from one sample in a study of fetal regulatory T cell absence and autoimmunity. TCRdb's table, derived via immunoSEQ multiplex PCR, lists solely in-frame clones and lacks some. Of around 45,000 clones listed, roughly 80% were seen once; the top ten hold 0.35% to 0.5%. The sequencing input was cord blood. All receptors come from a newborn boy with IPEX syndrome. The CDR3 runs from the conserved cysteine through the conserved F or W. D genes are given only for firm matches. Not all rows give a size; the values are once, few, many and, for expanded clones, a class.

CDR3aa: CASNSLAGRNYEQFF
CDR3nt: TGTGCCAGCAATTCACTAGCGGGACGGAACTATGAGCAGTTCTTC
d_gene: TRBD2
abundance: .
v_gene: TRBV2
j_gene: TRBJ2-1

CDR3aa: CASSLSGSYEQYF
CDR3nt: TGTGCCAGCAGTTTATCGGGGAGCTACGAGCAGTACTTC
d_gene: .
abundance: .
v_gene: TRBV27
j_gene: TRBJ2-7

CDR3aa: CASPKRTGETYEQYF
CDR3nt: TGTGCCAGCCCCAAGCGGACAGGGGAAACCTACGAGCAGTACTTC
d_gene: .
abundance: .
v_gene: TRBV21-1
j_gene: TRBJ2-7

CDR3aa: CASSGVRGGFEAFF
CDR3nt: TGTGCCAGCAGCGGAGTCAGGGGGGGGTTTGAAGCTTTCTTT
d_gene: TRBD1
abundance: .
v_gene: TRBV14
j_gene: TRBJ1-1

CDR3aa: CASSLATSPWDEQYF
CDR3nt: TGCGCCAGCAGCTTGGCCACTAGCCCATGGGACGAGCAGTACTTC
d_gene: .
abundance: once
v_gene: TRBV5-1
j_gene: TRBJ2-7

CDR3aa: CASRTDRGVPYEQYF
CDR3nt: TGTGCCAGCAGAACCGACAGGGGGGTACCCTACGAGCAGTACTTC
d_gene: TRBD1
abundance: few
v_gene: TRBV6-6
j_gene: TRBJ2-7

CDR3aa: CASSIDREQPQHF
CDR3nt: TGTGCCAGTAGTATAGATAGGGAGCAGCCCCAGCATTTT
d_gene: .
abundance: .
v_gene: TRBV19
j_gene: TRBJ1-5

CDR3aa: CAISEFQDSTDTQYF
CDR3nt: TGTGCCATCAGTGAGTTCCAGGACAGCACAGATACGCAGTATTTT
d_gene: .
abundance: .
v_gene: TRBV10-3
j_gene: TRBJ2-3

CDR3aa: CASSTGQLYGYTF
CDR3nt: TGTGCCAGCAGTACTGGACAACTCTATGGCTACACCTTC
d_gene: .
abundance: few
v_gene: TRBV6-5
j_gene: TRBJ1-2

CDR3aa: CASSFGTEGTEAFF
CDR3nt: TGTGCCAGCAGCTTCGGGACGGAGGGCACTGAAGCTTTCTTT
d_gene: .
abundance: .
v_gene: TRBV7-9
j_gene: TRBJ1-1

CDR3aa: CASSLEGDKTEAFF
CDR3nt: TGCGCCAGCAGCTTAGAGGGAGATAAAACTGAAGCTTTCTTT
d_gene: .
abundance: .
v_gene: TRBV5-1
j_gene: TRBJ1-1

CDR3aa: CASSYSGGGYTF
CDR3nt: TGTGCCAGCAGTTACTCGGGGGGTGGCTACACCTTC
d_gene: .
abundance: .
v_gene: TRBV6-5
j_gene: TRBJ1-2

CDR3aa: CSVSGIYEQYF
CDR3nt: TGCAGCGTTTCAGGGATCTACGAGCAGTACTTC
d_gene: .
abundance: .
v_gene: TRBV29-1
j_gene: TRBJ2-7

CDR3aa: CAISEGGLVSEQFF
CDR3nt: TGTGCCATCAGTGAGGGAGGACTAGTTAGTGAGCAGTTCTTC
d_gene: TRBD2
abundance: .
v_gene: TRBV10-3
j_gene: TRBJ2-1

CDR3aa: CASSTTGTGNTIYF
CDR3nt: TGTGCCAGTAGCACGACAGGGACGGGAAACACCATATATTTT
d_gene: TRBD1
abundance: .
v_gene: TRBV19
j_gene: TRBJ1-3

CDR3aa: CASSWGQRGFGEQFF
CDR3nt: TGTGCCAGCAGCTGGGGCCAGCGGGGGTTTGGCGAGCAGTTCTTC
d_gene: TRBD2
abundance: .
v_gene: TRBV7-9
j_gene: TRBJ2-1

CDR3aa: CASSEVPAGNSYEQYF
CDR3nt: TGTGCCAGCAGTGAAGTTCCGGCAGGAAACTCCTACGAGCAGTACTTC
d_gene: .
abundance: once
v_gene: TRBV6-1
j_gene: TRBJ2-7

CDR3aa: CASSSGDRAAGELFF
CDR3nt: TGTGCCAGCAGCTCGGGGGACAGGGCGGCCGGGGAGCTGTTTTTT
d_gene: TRBD1
abundance: .
v_gene: TRBV7-9
j_gene: TRBJ2-2

CDR3aa: CASSSSGTGGTEAFF
CDR3nt: TGCGCCAGCAGCAGCTCCGGGACAGGGGGCACTGAAGCTTTCTTT
d_gene: TRBD1
abundance: .
v_gene: TRBV5-1
j_gene: TRBJ1-1

CDR3aa: CASSYAPGGGYTF
CDR3nt: TGTGCCAGCAGTTACGCGCCGGGGGGTGGCTACACCTTC
d_gene: .
abundance: .
v_gene: TRBV6-6
j_gene: TRBJ1-2

CDR3aa: CASSLRLDGNYGYTF
CDR3nt: TGTGCCAGCAGTCTCCGCCTCGACGGTAACTATGGCTACACCTTC
d_gene: .
abundance: .
v_gene: TRBV6-6
j_gene: TRBJ1-2

CDR3aa: CASSLSSGANVLTF
CDR3nt: TGTGCCAGCTCACTTAGCTCTGGGGCCAACGTCCTGACTTTC
d_gene: .
abundance: .
v_gene: TRBV18
j_gene: TRBJ2-6

CDR3aa: CASRTGSGGPYYGYTF
CDR3nt: TGTGCCAGCAGGACCGGATCAGGGGGCCCTTACTATGGCTACACCTTC
d_gene: .
abundance: .
v_gene: TRBV21-1
j_gene: TRBJ1-2

CDR3aa: CASSLDLGGDGYTF
CDR3nt: TGTGCCAGCAGTCTAGACTTAGGGGGGGATGGCTACACCTTC
d_gene: .
abundance: .
v_gene: TRBV2
j_gene: TRBJ1-2

CDR3aa: CASSYTGRADTEAFF
CDR3nt: TGTGCCAGCAGTTACACGGGCCGTGCCGACACTGAAGCTTTCTTT
d_gene: .
abundance: .
v_gene: TRBV6-5
j_gene: TRBJ1-1

CDR3aa: CSVGTSGPSYEQYF
CDR3nt: TGCAGCGTTGGAACTAGCGGGCCCTCCTACGAGCAGTACTTC
d_gene: TRBD2
abundance: .
v_gene: TRBV29-1
j_gene: TRBJ2-7

CDR3aa: CASSHMNTEAFF
CDR3nt: TGTGCCAGCAGCCATATGAACACTGAAGCTTTCTTT
d_gene: .
abundance: .
v_gene: TRBV27
j_gene: TRBJ1-1

CDR3aa: CAWSGPPGSFNEQFF
CDR3nt: TGTGCCTGGAGTGGACCACCGGGCTCCTTTAATGAGCAGTTCTTC
d_gene: .
abundance: .
v_gene: TRBV30
j_gene: TRBJ2-1

CDR3aa: CASSYPGTAYGYTF
CDR3nt: TGCGCCAGCAGCTACCCCGGGACAGCCTATGGCTACACCTTC
d_gene: TRBD1
abundance: .
v_gene: TRBV4-1
j_gene: TRBJ1-2

CDR3aa: CASSLVAVYNEQFF
CDR3nt: TGTGCCAGCAGCTTAGTGGCGGTTTACAATGAGCAGTTCTTC
d_gene: .
abundance: once
v_gene: TRBV7-2
j_gene: TRBJ2-1

CDR3aa: CATSRGKGSYGYTF
CDR3nt: TGTGCCACCAGCAGAGGCAAAGGTTCCTATGGCTACACCTTC
d_gene: .
abundance: .
v_gene: TRBV15
j_gene: TRBJ1-2

CDR3aa: CASSENSGNTIYF
CDR3nt: TGTGCCAGCAGTGAAAACTCTGGAAACACCATATATTTT
d_gene: .
abundance: .
v_gene: TRBV2
j_gene: TRBJ1-3

CDR3aa: CASSIDPGGNQPQHF
CDR3nt: TGTGCCAGTAGTATAGATCCCGGAGGGAACCAGCCCCAGCATTTT
d_gene: .
abundance: .
v_gene: TRBV19
j_gene: TRBJ1-5

CDR3aa: CASSIGQGASYEQYF
CDR3nt: TGTGCCAGCAGTATCGGACAGGGGGCATCGTACGAGCAGTACTTC
d_gene: TRBD1
abundance: few
v_gene: TRBV27
j_gene: TRBJ2-7

CDR3aa: CASSPSGSTDTQYF
CDR3nt: TGTGCCAGCAGCCCTAGCGGGAGCACAGATACGCAGTATTTT
d_gene: TRBD2
abundance: .
v_gene: TRBV27
j_gene: TRBJ2-3

CDR3aa: CASSISRIQEGSYEQYF
CDR3nt: TGTGCCAGTAGTATTAGTAGAATCCAAGAGGGCTCCTACGAGCAGTACTTC
d_gene: .
abundance: few
v_gene: TRBV19
j_gene: TRBJ2-7

CDR3aa: CASSHPQGAKNIQYF
CDR3nt: TGTGCCAGCAGCCACCCCCAGGGGGCCAAAAACATTCAGTACTTC
d_gene: .
abundance: .
v_gene: TRBV6-6
j_gene: TRBJ2-4

CDR3aa: CASSYSTVGYEQYF
CDR3nt: TGTGCCAGCAGTTACTCGACGGTGGGTTACGAGCAGTACTTC
d_gene: .
abundance: .
v_gene: TRBV6-5
j_gene: TRBJ2-7

CDR3aa: CASSRTDETQYF
CDR3nt: TGCGCCAGCAGCCGGACAGACGAGACCCAGTACTTC
d_gene: .
abundance: .
v_gene: TRBV5-1
j_gene: TRBJ2-5

CDR3aa: CAISESMEGRVSGRYNEQFF
CDR3nt: TGTGCCATCAGTGAGTCGATGGAGGGACGAGTCAGCGGGCGCTACAATGAGCAGTTCTTC
d_gene: .
abundance: .
v_gene: TRBV10-3
j_gene: TRBJ2-1

CDR3aa: CASSRGGSEQFF
CDR3nt: TGTGCCAGCAGCCGGGGGGGCAGTGAGCAGTTCTTC
d_gene: TRBD2
abundance: .
v_gene: TRBV2
j_gene: TRBJ2-1

CDR3aa: CTSSPNGDTEAFF
CDR3nt: TGCACCAGCAGCCCAAATGGGGACACTGAAGCTTTCTTT
d_gene: .
abundance: .
v_gene: TRBV1
j_gene: TRBJ1-1

CDR3aa: CASSPSGGLSAEAFF
CDR3nt: TGCGCCAGCAGCCCCTCGGGAGGGTTAAGCGCTGAAGCTTTCTTT
d_gene: .
abundance: once
v_gene: TRBV5-1
j_gene: TRBJ1-1

CDR3aa: CASGPGQGANTGELFF
CDR3nt: TGTGCTAGTGGCCCTGGACAGGGCGCGAACACCGGGGAGCTGTTTTTT
d_gene: TRBD1
abundance: .
v_gene: TRBV12-5
j_gene: TRBJ2-2

CDR3aa: CASSTTGQAYSNQPQHF
CDR3nt: TGTGCCAGTAGTACTACCGGACAGGCCTATAGCAATCAGCCCCAGCATTTT
d_gene: TRBD1
abundance: .
v_gene: TRBV19
j_gene: TRBJ1-5

CDR3aa: CASSLGGSNTEAFF
CDR3nt: TGTGCCAGCAGCTTAGGGGGGTCGAACACTGAAGCTTTCTTT
d_gene: .
abundance: .
v_gene: TRBV11-3
j_gene: TRBJ1-1

CDR3aa: CASSPPGLANEQFF
CDR3nt: TGTGCCAGCAGTCCCCCGGGACTAGCCAATGAGCAGTTCTTC
d_gene: TRBD2
abundance: .
v_gene: TRBV2
j_gene: TRBJ2-1

CDR3aa: CASSVEEKNEQFF
CDR3nt: TGTGCCAGCAGCGTAGAAGAGAAGAATGAGCAGTTCTTC
d_gene: .
abundance: .
v_gene: TRBV9
j_gene: TRBJ2-1

CDR3aa: CASSLWGTSGVTDTQYF
CDR3nt: TGCGCCAGCAGCTTGTGGGGGACTAGCGGAGTCACAGATACGCAGTATTTT
d_gene: TRBD2
abundance: once
v_gene: TRBV5-1
j_gene: TRBJ2-3

CDR3aa: CASSPGTSSSWGQFF
CDR3nt: TGTGCCAGCAGTCCCGGGACTAGTTCCTCTTGGGGGCAGTTCTTC
d_gene: TRBD2
abundance: .
v_gene: TRBV28
j_gene: TRBJ2-1

CDR3aa: CASSQGASGGVDGYTF
CDR3nt: TGCGCCAGCAGCCAAGGGGCCTCAGGAGGGGTGGATGGCTACACCTTC
d_gene: .
abundance: once
v_gene: TRBV4-3
j_gene: TRBJ1-2

CDR3aa: CASSGLAGPGELFF
CDR3nt: TGTGCCAGCAGCGGACTAGCGGGCCCCGGGGAGCTGTTTTTT
d_gene: TRBD2
abundance: .
v_gene: TRBV6-5
j_gene: TRBJ2-2

CDR3aa: CASSKRTSGRSSYEQYF
CDR3nt: TGTGCCAGCAGCAAACGGACTAGCGGGAGGTCCTCCTACGAGCAGTACTTC
d_gene: .
abundance: .
v_gene: TRBV21-1
j_gene: TRBJ2-7

CDR3aa: CASSLAGSSYNEQFF
CDR3nt: TGTGCCAGCAGCTTGGCGGGGAGCTCCTACAATGAGCAGTTCTTC
d_gene: .
abundance: .
v_gene: TRBV7-9
j_gene: TRBJ2-1

CDR3aa: CASSPGTGDTGELFF
CDR3nt: TGTGCCAGCTCACCAGGGACAGGGGACACCGGGGAGCTGTTTTTT
d_gene: TRBD1
abundance: .
v_gene: TRBV18
j_gene: TRBJ2-2

CDR3aa: CASSYGGAGETQYF
CDR3nt: TGTGCCAGCAGTTACGGGGGGGCCGGAGAGACCCAGTACTTC
d_gene: .
abundance: .
v_gene: TRBV6-6
j_gene: TRBJ2-5

CDR3aa: CAWSAGREYGYTF
CDR3nt: TGTGCCTGGAGTGCAGGGAGGGAGTATGGCTACACCTTC
d_gene: .
abundance: .
v_gene: TRBV30
j_gene: TRBJ1-2